These 25 T cell receptor beta chains share one sample of origin, sequenced in a study of T cell responses to AZD1222 COVID-19 vaccine. The table came from immunoSEQ multiplex PCR; TCRdb's copy has only in-frame clones and leaves some out. The data show some 150,000 clones, approximately 91% seen once. The sample was peripheral blood, taken on day 0 of AZD1222 vaccination. These TCRs come from an adult in good health.

A few counts support this clone. The rearrangement links TRBV20-1 to TRBJ1-3; D remains unclear. This CDR3 contains 13 residues. Germline V gene lookup returns CDR1 DFQATT and CDR2 SNEGSKA (reference sequence). V shed 3 bases and J shed 4 bases, with 10 bases lying between them. The CDR3 nucleotides read TGCAGTGCTAGTGTAGGGCCGGGAAACACCATATATTTT. It is translated as CSASVGPGNTIYF.

V gene TRBV3-1 (or the pseudogene TRBV3-2) combines with J gene TRBJ2-7; D is unclear. CDR1 is LGHDT and CDR2 is YNNKEL in the germline V gene (reference sequence). V gave up 2 bases and J gave up 0 bases, with 5 bases separating them. CDR3 length: 13 residues. Here the CDR3 DNA reads TGTGCCAGCAGCCAAAGTAACTCCTACGAGCAGTACTTC. It translates to CASSQSNSYEQYF.

This chain uses TRBV6-1 with TRBJ2-7, with D possibly being TRBD2 (5 bases). Germline V lookup: CDR1 MNHNS, CDR2 SASEGT. The CDR3 is made up of 15 amino acids. V was shortened by 2 bases and J by 0 bases, with 11 bases between the two germline ends. The CDR3 protein is CASSELAGSSYEQYF. In DNA form, the CDR3 reads TGTGCCAGCAGTGAATTGGCGGGCAGCTCCTACGAGCAGTACTTC.

The CDR3 nucleotides are TGTGCCAGCAGTTTATTTGGGGGGGTCAATCAGCCCCAGCATTTT. Translating it yields CASSLFGGVNQPQHF. The genes are TRBV27 and TRBJ1-5, with TRBD1 as a possible D gene (5 bases). Germline V gene sequence: CDR1 MNHEY, CDR2 SMNVEV (reference sequence). The V end lost 1 base, the J end lost 3 bases, and 10 bases lay between the germline ends. The CDR3 length is 15 residues.

This chain connects TRBV7-8 to TRBJ1-2, with D perhaps matching TRBD1 (5 bases). This CDR3 contains 13 residues. Germline CDR1 SGHVS, CDR2 FQNEAQ. Trimming cost V 1 base and J 4 bases, with 7 bases left between them. The CDR3 region is CASSLVQGYGYTF. In DNA, the CDR3 is TGTGCCAGCAGCTTAGTGCAGGGCTATGGCTACACCTTC.

The gene calls are TRBV30 and TRBJ1-2, with D perhaps matching TRBD1 (6 bases). V dropped 5 bases and J dropped 2 bases, with 9 bases sitting between them. Germline V CDR1 and CDR2: GTSNPN, SVGIG (reference sequence). The CDR3 sequence is 12 residues long. This CDR3 reads CAWDRKNYGYTF. CDR3 nucleotide sequence: TGTGCCTGGGACAGGAAAAACTATGGCTACACCTTC.

This clone has only one observation. This sequence joins TRBV4-2 and TRBJ2-3; tentative D call: TRBD2 (5 bases). Trimming cost V 1 base and J 2 bases, with 10 bases left between them. Germline CDR1 and CDR2: LGHNA and YNFKEQ. CDR3 size: 15 residues. The CDR3 is CASSQGTSFTDTQYF. CDR3 coding DNA: TGTGCCAGCAGCCAAGGGACTTCCTTCACAGATACGCAGTATTTT.

This clone appeared a single time. The chain couples TRBV28 to TRBJ1-5; weak D call: TRBD1 (6 bases). V lost 3 bases and J 0 bases, leaving 12 bases between the germline ends. Germline V CDR1 and CDR2: MDHEN, SYDVKM. CDR3 size: 16 residues. Here the CDR3 DNA reads TGTGCCAGCAGTTTCGGACAGATTTATAGCAATCAGCCCCAGCATTTT. Translating it yields CASSFGQIYSNQPQHF. The complete variable domain, with remaining parts taken from reference TRBV28 and TRBJ1-5, reads DVKVTQSSRYLVKRTGEKVFLECVQDMDHENMFWYRQDPGLGLRLIYFSYDVKMKEKGDIPEGYSVSREKKERFSLILESASTNQTSMYLCASSFGQIYSNQPQHFGDGTRLSIL.

The chain couples TRBV6-2 or TRBV6-3 to TRBJ2-7, with TRBD2 as a possible D gene (6 bases). Germline V gene sequence: CDR1 MNHEY, CDR2 SVGEGT. V lost 1 base to trimming and J lost 2 bases, with 15 bases between them. This CDR3 is 16 amino acids long. The CDR3 region has the DNA TGTGCCAGCAGTTACTGGTTGGCGGGGAGCCCCTACGAGCAGTACTTC. Protein sequence: CASSYWLAGSPYEQYF.

This chain uses TRBV12-3 or TRBV12-4 with TRBJ1-2; no definite D call. Trimming removed 1 base at V and 3 bases at J, with 6 bases between. The CDR3 has 13 amino acids. The CDR3 spells CASSLVADYGYTF. As DNA, the CDR3 is TGTGCCAGCAGTTTAGTGGCAGACTATGGCTACACCTTC.

The chain links TRBV7-2 to TRBJ1-4, with D unresolved. The CDR3 is 15 amino acids. The V gene's germline CDR1 is SGHTA and CDR2 FQGNSA. V was cut by 8 bases and J by 1 base, with 14 bases left in between. The CDR3 DNA reads as TGTGCCAGCGCGTTTTCGTGGGGAACTAATGAAAAACTGTTTTTT. It is translated as CASAFSWGTNEKLFF.

CDR3 residues: CASSPTGVYEQYF. The CDR3 nucleotides read TGTGCCAGCAGCCCGACAGGGGTTTACGAGCAGTACTTC. The genes are TRBV5-6 and TRBJ2-7; 8 positions agree with TRBD1. The CDR3 is 13 residues long. The germline V gene encodes CDR1 SGHDT and CDR2 YYEEEE. V was pared by 4 bases and J by 4 bases, with 4 bases of the junction left unmatched.

This clone was detected once. This chain links TRBV13 with TRBJ1-6, with D unresolved. The germline V gene encodes CDR1 PRHDT and CDR2 FYEKMQ (reference sequence). This CDR3 is built from 15 residues. Trimming shortened V by 0 bases and J by 7 bases, and 10 bases separated the two germline ends. This CDR3 reads CASSLGLGWNSPLHF. For the CDR3, the DNA is TGTGCCAGCAGCTTAGGGCTGGGCTGGAATTCACCCCTCCACTTT.

The rearrangement uses TRBV27 and TRBJ1-1; D possibly corresponds to TRBD1 (6 bases). CDR3 size: 14 residues. Germline V CDR1 and CDR2: MNHEY, SMNVEV (reference sequence). Trimming pared 5 bases from V and 4 bases from J, leaving 14 bases between. CDR3 sequence: CASSANRDGTEAFF. For the CDR3, the DNA is TGTGCCAGCAGTGCCAACAGGGACGGCACTGAAGCTTTCTTT.

This chain links TRBV5-1 with TRBJ2-2; D is possibly TRBD2 (6 bases). Trimming removed 4 bases at V and 10 bases at J, with 14 bases between. The CDR3 is made up of 13 amino acids. CDR1 and CDR2 (germline): SGHRS, YFSETQ. The CDR3 nucleotides read TGCGCCAGCAGCCCCCGGGGAGGCCCGGAGCTGTTTTTT. Encoded protein: CASSPRGGPELFF.

This sequence joins TRBV18 and TRBJ1-4, with D unresolved. The germline V and J ends were trimmed by 3 bases and 6 bases, with 11 bases remaining between them. CDR3 length equals 14 residues. Germline values: CDR1 KGHSH, CDR2 LQKENI. CDR3 sequence: CASSPAGVYEKLFF. The CDR3 DNA reads as TGTGCCAGCTCACCCGCGGGAGTGTATGAAAAACTGTTTTTT.

The chain combines TRBV4-1 with TRBJ2-1; 11 bases agree with TRBD2. CDR1 is MGHRA, CDR2 YSYEKL, per germline. CDR3 length: 16 residues. V lost 1 base to trimming and J lost 8 bases; unmatched junction nucleotides: 7. CDR3 protein: CASSQVLAGGFDEQFF. For the CDR3, the DNA is TGCGCCAGCAGCCAAGTGCTAGCGGGAGGATTTGATGAGCAGTTCTTC.

This rearrangement joins TRBV5-1 to TRBJ1-1; D gene unclear. V was trimmed by 4 bases and J by 1 base, leaving 11 bases between them. The CDR3 runs to 14 residues. Germline values: CDR1 SGHRS, CDR2 YFSETQ. The CDR3 loop reads CASSPSPSNTEAFF. The CDR3 DNA reads as TGCGCCAGCAGCCCGTCCCCCTCGAACACTGAAGCTTTCTTT.

This chain uses TRBV9 with TRBJ2-1; TRBD1 or TRBD2 may be the D gene (5 bases each). CDR1 and CDR2 from the germline V gene are SGDLS and YYNGEE. Trimming took off 4 bases at V and 5 bases at J, with 16 bases between the two ends. This CDR3 is built from 15 residues. The CDR3 loop is CASSPETGPNNEQFF. The CDR3 DNA follows: TGTGCCAGCAGCCCCGAAACGGGACCCAACAATGAGCAGTTCTTC.

In its sample, this clone was seen a few times. V is TRBV18 and J is TRBJ2-7; 10 nucleotides line up with TRBD2. After removal of 5 bases from V and 5 bases from J, the junction contained 6 bases not matched to a gene. The germline V gene encodes CDR1 KGHSH and CDR2 LQKENI. The CDR3 covers 14 residues. The CDR3 is CASSRSSGSHEQYF. CDR3 DNA: TGTGCCAGCTCAAGGTCTAGCGGGAGCCACGAGCAGTACTTC.

This clone turned up a few times. J is TRBJ1-6 and V is TRBV15; D uncertain. Germline assignment: CDR1 LNHNV and CDR2 YYDKDF (reference sequence). The CDR3 consists of 14 residues. Deletions cut 1 base from V and 7 bases from J, with 8 bases between. The CDR3 loop reads CATSRVSQNSPLHF. The CDR3 nucleotides read TGTGCCACCAGCAGAGTTTCGCAAAATTCACCCCTCCACTTT.

This chain links TRBV28 with TRBJ1-2; D is perhaps TRBD1 (6 bases). The V gene lost 4 bases and the J gene lost 4 bases, with 10 bases spanning the gap. Germline CDR1 reads MDHEN; CDR2 reads SYDVKM. The CDR3 length is 13 residues. CDR3 in amino acids: CASSSDRLYGYTF. CDR3 in DNA: TGTGCCAGCAGTTCAGACAGGCTCTATGGCTACACCTTC.

The rearrangement joins TRBV20-1 to TRBJ2-7; a possible D gene is TRBD1 (6 bases). Germline CDR1 and CDR2: DFQATT and SNEGSKA (reference sequence). This CDR3 comprises 13 residues. The germline V and J ends were trimmed by 3 bases and 4 bases, with 13 bases remaining between them. CDR3 bases: TGCAGTGCTAGTGGGGGCCTTTCTTACGAGCAGTACTTC. Its protein is CSASGGLSYEQYF.

The chain has TRBV4-2 and TRBJ1-6; maybe TRBD1 (6 bases). This CDR3 is 12 amino acids long. Germline CDR1 is LGHNA and CDR2 is YNFKEQ. Trimming pared 6 bases from V and 14 bases from J, leaving 14 bases between. CDR3 nucleotides: TGTGCCAGCAGTGGGACACCCCTAGCCCTCCACTTT. This sequence encodes CASSGTPLALHF.

The V gene is TRBV7-8, the J gene TRBJ1-1; D is unclear. The CDR3 sequence is 14 residues long. Trimming took off 5 bases at V and 3 bases at J, with 13 bases between the two ends. Germline CDR1 SGHVS, CDR2 FQNEAQ. In DNA, the CDR3 is TGTGCCAGCAGCCCCTGGGGTGGGGACACTGAAGCTTTCTTT. Protein sequence: CASSPWGGDTEAFF.